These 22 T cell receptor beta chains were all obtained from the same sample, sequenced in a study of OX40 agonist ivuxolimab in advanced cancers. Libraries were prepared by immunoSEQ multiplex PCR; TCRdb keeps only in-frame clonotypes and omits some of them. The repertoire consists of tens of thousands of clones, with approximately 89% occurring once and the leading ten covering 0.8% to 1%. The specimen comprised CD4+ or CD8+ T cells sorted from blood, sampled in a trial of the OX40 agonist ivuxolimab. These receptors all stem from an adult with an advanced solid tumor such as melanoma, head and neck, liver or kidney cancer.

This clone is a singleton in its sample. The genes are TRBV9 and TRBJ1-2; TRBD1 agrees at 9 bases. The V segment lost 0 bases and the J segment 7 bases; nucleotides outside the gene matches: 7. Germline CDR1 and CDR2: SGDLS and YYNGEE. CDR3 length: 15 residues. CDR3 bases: TGTGCCAGCAGCGTAGACACAGGGGGCAGAGGTGGCTACACCTTC. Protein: CASSVDTGGRGGYTF.

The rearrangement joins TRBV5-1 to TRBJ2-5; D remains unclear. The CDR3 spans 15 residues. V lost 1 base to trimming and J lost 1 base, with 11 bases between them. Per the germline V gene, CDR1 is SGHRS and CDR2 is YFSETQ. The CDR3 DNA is TGCGCCAGCAGCTTGCCACGGCAGACCCAAGAGACCCAGTACTTC. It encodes CASSLPRQTQETQYF. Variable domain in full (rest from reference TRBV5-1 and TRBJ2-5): KAGVTQTPRYLIKTRGQQVTLSCSPISGHRSVSWYQQTPGQGLQFLFEYFSETQRNKGNFPGRFSGRQFSNSRSEMNVSTLELGDSALYLCASSLPRQTQETQYFGPGTRLLVL.

In nucleotides, the CDR3 is TGTGCCAGCAGTTCCTCCCGAATTGGAGTTAGGAACACTGAAGCTTTCTTT. Encoded protein: CASSSSRIGVRNTEAFF. This chain uses TRBV27 with TRBJ1-1; D is unresolved. The V end was cut by 4 bases, the J end by 1 base, with 19 bases between. The CDR3 has 17 residues. The germline CDR1 and CDR2 sequences are MNHEY and SMNVEV (reference sequence).

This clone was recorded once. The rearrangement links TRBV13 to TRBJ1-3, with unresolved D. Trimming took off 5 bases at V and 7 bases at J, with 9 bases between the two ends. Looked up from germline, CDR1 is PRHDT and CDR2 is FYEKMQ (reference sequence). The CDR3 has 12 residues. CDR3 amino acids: CASSAVSNTIYF. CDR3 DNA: TGTGCCAGCAGCGCCGTCAGTAACACCATATATTTT.

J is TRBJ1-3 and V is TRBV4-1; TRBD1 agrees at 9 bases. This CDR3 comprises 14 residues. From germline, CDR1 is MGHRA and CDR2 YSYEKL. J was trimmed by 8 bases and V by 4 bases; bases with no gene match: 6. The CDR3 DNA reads TGCGCCAGCAGCCCTAAACAGGGGGCTGACACCATATATTTT. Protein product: CASSPKQGADTIYF.

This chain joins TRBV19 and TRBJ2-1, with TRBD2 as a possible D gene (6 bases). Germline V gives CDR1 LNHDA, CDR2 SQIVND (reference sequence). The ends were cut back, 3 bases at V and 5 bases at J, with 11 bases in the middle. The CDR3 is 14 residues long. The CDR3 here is CASSMTGLNNEQFF. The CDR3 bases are TGTGCCAGTAGTATGACTGGACTAAACAATGAGCAGTTCTTC.

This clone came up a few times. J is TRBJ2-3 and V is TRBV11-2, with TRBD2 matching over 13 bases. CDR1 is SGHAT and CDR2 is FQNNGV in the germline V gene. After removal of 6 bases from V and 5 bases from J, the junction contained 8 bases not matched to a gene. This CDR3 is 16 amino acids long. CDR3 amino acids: CASRQTSGGRIDTQYF. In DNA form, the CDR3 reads TGTGCCAGCAGACAGACTAGCGGGGGGAGGATAGATACGCAGTATTTT.

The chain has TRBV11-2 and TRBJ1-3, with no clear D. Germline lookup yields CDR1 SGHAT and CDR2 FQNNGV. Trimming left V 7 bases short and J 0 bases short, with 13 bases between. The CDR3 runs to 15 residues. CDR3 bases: TGTGCCAGCACCTTTAGAGTATTCTCTGGAAACACCATATATTTT. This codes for CASTFRVFSGNTIYF.

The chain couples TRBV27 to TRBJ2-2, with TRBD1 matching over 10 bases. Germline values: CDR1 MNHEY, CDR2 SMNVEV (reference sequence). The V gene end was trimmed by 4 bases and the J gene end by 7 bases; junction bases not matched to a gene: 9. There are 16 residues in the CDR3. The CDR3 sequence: CASSYGTGARIGELFF. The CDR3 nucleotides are TGTGCCAGCAGTTACGGGACAGGGGCTAGAATCGGGGAGCTGTTTTTT.

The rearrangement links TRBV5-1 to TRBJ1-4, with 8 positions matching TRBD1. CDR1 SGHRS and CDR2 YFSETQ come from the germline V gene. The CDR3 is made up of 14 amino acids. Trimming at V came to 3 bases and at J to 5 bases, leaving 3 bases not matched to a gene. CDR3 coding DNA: TGCGCCAGCAGCTCCGGGACAGGAAATGAAAAACTGTTTTTT. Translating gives CASSSGTGNEKLFF.

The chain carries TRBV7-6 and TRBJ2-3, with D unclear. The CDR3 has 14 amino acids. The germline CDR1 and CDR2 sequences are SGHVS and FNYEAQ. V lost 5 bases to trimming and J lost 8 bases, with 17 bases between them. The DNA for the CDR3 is TGTGCCAGCAGCCCATCGGGCCCCCGTGGTACGCAGTATTTT. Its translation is CASSPSGPRGTQYF.

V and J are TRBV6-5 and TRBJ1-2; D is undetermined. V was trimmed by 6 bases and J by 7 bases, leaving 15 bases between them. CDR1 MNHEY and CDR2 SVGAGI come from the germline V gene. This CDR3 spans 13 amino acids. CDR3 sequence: CASRLVGSGGYTF. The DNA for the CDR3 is TGTGCCAGCAGACTCGTGGGGTCCGGTGGCTACACCTTC.

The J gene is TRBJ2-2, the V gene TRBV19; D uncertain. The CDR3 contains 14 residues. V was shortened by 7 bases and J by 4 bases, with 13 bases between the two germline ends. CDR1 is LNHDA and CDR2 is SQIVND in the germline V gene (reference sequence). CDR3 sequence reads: CASNFRELTGELFF. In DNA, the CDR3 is TGTGCCAGTAATTTCAGAGAACTCACCGGGGAGCTGTTTTTT.

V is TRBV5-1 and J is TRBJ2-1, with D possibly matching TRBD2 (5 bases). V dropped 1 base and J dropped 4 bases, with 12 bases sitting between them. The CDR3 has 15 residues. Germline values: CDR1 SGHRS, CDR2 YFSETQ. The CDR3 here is CASSLSRERYNEQFF. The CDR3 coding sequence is TGCGCCAGCAGCTTGAGTAGGGAGAGGTACAATGAGCAGTTCTTC. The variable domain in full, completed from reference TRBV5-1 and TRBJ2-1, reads KAGVTQTPRYLIKTRGQQVTLSCSPISGHRSVSWYQQTPGQGLQFLFEYFSETQRNKGNFPGRFSGRQFSNSRSEMNVSTLELGDSALYLCASSLSRERYNEQFFGPGTRLTVL.

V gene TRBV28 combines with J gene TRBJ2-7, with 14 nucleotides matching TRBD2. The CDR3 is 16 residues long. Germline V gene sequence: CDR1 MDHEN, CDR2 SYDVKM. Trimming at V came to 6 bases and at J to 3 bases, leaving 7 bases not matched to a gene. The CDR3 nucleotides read TGTGCCAGCAGCGAGGGACTAGCGGGAGTTTTCTACGAGCAGTACTTC. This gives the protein CASSEGLAGVFYEQYF.

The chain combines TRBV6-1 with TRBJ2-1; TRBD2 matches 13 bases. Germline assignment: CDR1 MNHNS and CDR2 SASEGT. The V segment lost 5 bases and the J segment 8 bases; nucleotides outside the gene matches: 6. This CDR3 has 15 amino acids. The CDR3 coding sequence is TGTGCCAGCAGTATGGGACTAGCGGGATTCGATGAGCAGTTCTTC. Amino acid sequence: CASSMGLAGFDEQFF.

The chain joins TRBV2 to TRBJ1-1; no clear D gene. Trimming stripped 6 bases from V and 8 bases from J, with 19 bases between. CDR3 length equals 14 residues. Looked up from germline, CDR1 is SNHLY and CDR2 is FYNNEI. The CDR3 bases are TGTGCCAGCAGACCCCAACGGGAGACGATGGAAGCTTTCTTT. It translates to CASRPQRETMEAFF. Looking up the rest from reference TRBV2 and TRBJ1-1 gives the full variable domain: EPEVTQTPSHQVTQMGQEVILRCVPISNHLYFYWYRQILGQKVEFLVSFYNNEISEKSEIFDDQFSVERPDGSNFTLKIRSTKLEDSAMYFCASRPQRETMEAFFGQGTRLTVV.

The CDR3 DNA follows: TGTGCCAGCAGCTCGGGAGGCGAGCAGTACTTC. It translates to CASSSGGEQYF. The rearrangement links TRBV5-4 to TRBJ2-7, with TRBD2 identical over 7 bases. Germline V gene data show CDR1 as SGHNT and CDR2 as YYREEE (reference sequence). This CDR3 region has 11 residues. V trimming: 3 bases; J trimming: 6 bases; junction bases outside the gene matches: 0.

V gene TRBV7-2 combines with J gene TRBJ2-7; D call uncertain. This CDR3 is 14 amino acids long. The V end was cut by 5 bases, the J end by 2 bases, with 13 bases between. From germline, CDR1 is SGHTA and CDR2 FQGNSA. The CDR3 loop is CASSPNPVPYEQYF. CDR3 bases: TGTGCCAGCAGCCCCAACCCCGTACCCTACGAGCAGTACTTC.

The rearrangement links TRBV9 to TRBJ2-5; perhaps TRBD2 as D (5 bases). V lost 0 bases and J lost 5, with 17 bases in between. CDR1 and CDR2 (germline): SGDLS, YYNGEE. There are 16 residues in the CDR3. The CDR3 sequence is CASSVAGFLGGETQYF. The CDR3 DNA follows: TGTGCCAGCAGCGTAGCCGGCTTCCTGGGCGGGGAGACCCAGTACTTC.

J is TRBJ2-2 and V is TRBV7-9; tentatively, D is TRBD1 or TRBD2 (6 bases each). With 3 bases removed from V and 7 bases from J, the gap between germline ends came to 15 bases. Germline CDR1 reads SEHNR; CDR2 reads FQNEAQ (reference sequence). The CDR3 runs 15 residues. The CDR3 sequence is CASSFPGGLLGELFF. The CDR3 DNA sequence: TGTGCCAGCAGCTTCCCCGGGGGCCTCCTCGGGGAGCTGTTTTTT.

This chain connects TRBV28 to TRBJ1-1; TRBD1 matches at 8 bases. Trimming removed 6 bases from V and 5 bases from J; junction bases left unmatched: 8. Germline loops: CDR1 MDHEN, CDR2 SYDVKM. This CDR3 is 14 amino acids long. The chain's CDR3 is CASSQGQVGTEAFF. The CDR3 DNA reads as TGTGCCAGCAGCCAGGGACAGGTTGGTACTGAAGCTTTCTTT.